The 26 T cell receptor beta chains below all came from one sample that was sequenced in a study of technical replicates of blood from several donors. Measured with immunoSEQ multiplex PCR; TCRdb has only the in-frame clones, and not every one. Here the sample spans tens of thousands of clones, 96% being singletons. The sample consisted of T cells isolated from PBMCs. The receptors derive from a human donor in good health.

CDR3 DNA: TGCGCCAGCAGCTTGTGGCATAGCGTCTACGAGCAGTACTTC. Its translation: CASSLWHSVYEQYF. V usage is TRBV5-1 and J usage is TRBJ2-7, with D maybe TRBD2 (5 bases). CDR1 is SGHRS, CDR2 YFSETQ, per germline. This CDR3 has 14 residues. Trimming pared 1 base from V and 3 bases from J, leaving 11 bases between. Combining the CDR3 with reference TRBV5-1 and TRBJ2-7 gives the whole variable domain KAGVTQTPRYLIKTRGQQVTLSCSPISGHRSVSWYQQTPGQGLQFLFEYFSETQRNKGNFPGRFSGRQFSNSRSEMNVSTLELGDSALYLCASSLWHSVYEQYFGPGTRLTVT.

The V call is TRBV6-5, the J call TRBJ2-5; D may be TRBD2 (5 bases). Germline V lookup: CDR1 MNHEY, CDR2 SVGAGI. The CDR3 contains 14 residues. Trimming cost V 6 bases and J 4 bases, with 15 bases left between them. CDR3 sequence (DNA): TGTGCCAGCAGCCCCGGAGGCTATGGAGAGACCCAGTACTTC. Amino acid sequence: CASSPGGYGETQYF.

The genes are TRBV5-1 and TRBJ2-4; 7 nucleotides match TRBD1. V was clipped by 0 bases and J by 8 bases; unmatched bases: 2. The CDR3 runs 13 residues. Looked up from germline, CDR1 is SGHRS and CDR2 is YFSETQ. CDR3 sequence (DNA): TGCGCCAGCAGCTTGGAGGGGGCGCACATTCAGTACTTC. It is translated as CASSLEGAHIQYF.

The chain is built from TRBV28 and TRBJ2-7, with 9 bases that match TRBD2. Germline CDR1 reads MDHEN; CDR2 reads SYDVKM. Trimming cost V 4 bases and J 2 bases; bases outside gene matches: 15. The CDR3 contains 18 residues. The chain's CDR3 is CASSSSAPGSGSTYEQYF. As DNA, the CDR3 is TGTGCCAGCAGTTCCTCCGCCCCGGGTAGCGGGAGCACCTACGAGCAGTACTTC.

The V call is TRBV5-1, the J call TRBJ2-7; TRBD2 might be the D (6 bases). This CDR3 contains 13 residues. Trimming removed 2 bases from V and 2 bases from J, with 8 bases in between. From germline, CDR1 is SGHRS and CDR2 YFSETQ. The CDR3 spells CASSFSSAYEQYF. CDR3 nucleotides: TGCGCCAGCAGCTTCTCTAGCGCCTACGAGCAGTACTTC.

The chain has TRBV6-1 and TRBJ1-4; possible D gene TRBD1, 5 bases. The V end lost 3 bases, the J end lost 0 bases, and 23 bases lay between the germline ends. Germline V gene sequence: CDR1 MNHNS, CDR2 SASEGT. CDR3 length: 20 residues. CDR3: CASSDPAGRDPETTNEKLFF. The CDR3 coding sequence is TGTGCCAGCAGTGATCCTGCCGGGCGGGACCCCGAGACAACTAATGAAAAACTGTTTTTT.

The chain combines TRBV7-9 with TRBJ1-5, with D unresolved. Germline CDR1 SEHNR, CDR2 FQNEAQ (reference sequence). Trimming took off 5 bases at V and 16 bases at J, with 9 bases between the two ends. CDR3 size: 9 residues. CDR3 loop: CASSPHRHF. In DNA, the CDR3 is TGTGCCAGCAGCCCACACCGACATTTT.

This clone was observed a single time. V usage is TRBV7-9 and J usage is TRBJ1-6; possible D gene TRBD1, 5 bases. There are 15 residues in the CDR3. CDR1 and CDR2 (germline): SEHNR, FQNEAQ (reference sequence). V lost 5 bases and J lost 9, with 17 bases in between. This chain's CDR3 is CASSHSRGKTSPLHF. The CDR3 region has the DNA TGTGCCAGCAGCCATAGCCGGGGGAAAACTTCACCCCTCCACTTT. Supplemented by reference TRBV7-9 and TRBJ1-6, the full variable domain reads DTGVSQNPRHKITKRGQNVTFRCDPISEHNRLYWYRQTLGQGPEFLTYFQNEAQLEKSRLLSDRFSAERPKGSFSTLEIQRTEQGDSAMYLCASSHSRGKTSPLHFGNGTRLTVT.

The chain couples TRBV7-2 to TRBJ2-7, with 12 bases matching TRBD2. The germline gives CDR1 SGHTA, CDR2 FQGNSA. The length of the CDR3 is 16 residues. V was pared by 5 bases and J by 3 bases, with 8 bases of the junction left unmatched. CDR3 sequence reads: CASSAWTSGVYYEQYF. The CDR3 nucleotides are TGTGCCAGCAGCGCTTGGACTAGCGGGGTGTACTACGAGCAGTACTTC.

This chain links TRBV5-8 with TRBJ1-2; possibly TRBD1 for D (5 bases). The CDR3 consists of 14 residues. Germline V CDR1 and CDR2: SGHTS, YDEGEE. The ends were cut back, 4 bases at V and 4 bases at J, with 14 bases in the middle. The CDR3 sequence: CASSGGGIGYGYTF. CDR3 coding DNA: TGTGCCAGCAGCGGGGGGGGGATCGGCTATGGCTACACCTTC.

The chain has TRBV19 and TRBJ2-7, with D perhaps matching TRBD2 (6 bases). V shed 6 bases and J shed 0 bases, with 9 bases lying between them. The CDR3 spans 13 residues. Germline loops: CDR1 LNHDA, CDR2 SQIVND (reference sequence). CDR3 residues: CASSGSRSYEQYF. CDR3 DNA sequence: TGTGCCAGTAGCGGGAGCCGCTCCTACGAGCAGTACTTC.

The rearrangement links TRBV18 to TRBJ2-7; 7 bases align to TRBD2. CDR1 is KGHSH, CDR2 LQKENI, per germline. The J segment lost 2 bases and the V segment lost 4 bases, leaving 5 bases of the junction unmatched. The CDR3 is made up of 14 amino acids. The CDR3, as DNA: TGTGCCAGCTCACTGTCTAGCGGCCCCTACGAGCAGTACTTC. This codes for CASSLSSGPYEQYF.

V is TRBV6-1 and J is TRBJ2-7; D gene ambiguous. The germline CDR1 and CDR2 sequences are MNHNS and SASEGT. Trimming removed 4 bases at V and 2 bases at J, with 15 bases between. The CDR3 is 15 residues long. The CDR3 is CASSGPYDSAYEQYF. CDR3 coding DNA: TGTGCCAGCAGTGGACCCTACGACTCTGCCTACGAGCAGTACTTC.

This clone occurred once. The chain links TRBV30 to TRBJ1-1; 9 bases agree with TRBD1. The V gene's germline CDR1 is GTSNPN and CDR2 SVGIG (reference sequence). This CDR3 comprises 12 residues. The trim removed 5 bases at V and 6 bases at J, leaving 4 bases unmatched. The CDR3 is CAWGQGSAEAFF. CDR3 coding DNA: TGTGCCTGGGGACAGGGGTCCGCTGAAGCTTTCTTT.

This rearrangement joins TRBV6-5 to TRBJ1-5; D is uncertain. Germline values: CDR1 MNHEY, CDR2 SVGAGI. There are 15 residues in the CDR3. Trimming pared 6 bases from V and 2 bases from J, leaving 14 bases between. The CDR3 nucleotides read TGTGCCAGCAGAAGGCAAGGCGGTGGCAATCAGCCCCAGCATTTT. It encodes CASRRQGGGNQPQHF.

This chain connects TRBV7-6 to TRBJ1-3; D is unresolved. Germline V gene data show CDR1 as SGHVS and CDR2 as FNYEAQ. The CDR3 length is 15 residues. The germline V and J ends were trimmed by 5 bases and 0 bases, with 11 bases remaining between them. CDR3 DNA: TGTGCCAGCAGCCAACAGAGTGTCTCTGGAAACACCATATATTTT. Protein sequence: CASSQQSVSGNTIYF.

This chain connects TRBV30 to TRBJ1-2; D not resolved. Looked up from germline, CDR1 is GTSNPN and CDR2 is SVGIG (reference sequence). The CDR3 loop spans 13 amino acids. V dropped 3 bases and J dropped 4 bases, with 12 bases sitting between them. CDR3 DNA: TGTGCCTGGAGAGGCTTGGAGGGCTATGGCTACACCTTC. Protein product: CAWRGLEGYGYTF. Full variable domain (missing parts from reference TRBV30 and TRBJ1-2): SQTIHQWPATLVQPVGSPLSLECTVEGTSNPNLYWYRQAAGRGLQLLFYSVGIGQISSEVPQNLSASRPQDRQFILSSKKLLLSDSGFYLCAWRGLEGYGYTFGSGTRLTVV.

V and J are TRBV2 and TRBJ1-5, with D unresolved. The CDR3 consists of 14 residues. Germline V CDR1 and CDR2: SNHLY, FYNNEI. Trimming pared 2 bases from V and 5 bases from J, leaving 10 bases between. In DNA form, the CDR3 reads TGTGCCAGCAGTGAAAGTAGCTCAGATCAGCCCCAGCATTTT. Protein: CASSESSSDQPQHF. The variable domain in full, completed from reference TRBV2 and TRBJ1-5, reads EPEVTQTPSHQVTQMGQEVILRCVPISNHLYFYWYRQILGQKVEFLVSFYNNEISEKSEIFDDQFSVERPDGSNFTLKIRSTKLEDSAMYFCASSESSSDQPQHFGDGTRLSIL.

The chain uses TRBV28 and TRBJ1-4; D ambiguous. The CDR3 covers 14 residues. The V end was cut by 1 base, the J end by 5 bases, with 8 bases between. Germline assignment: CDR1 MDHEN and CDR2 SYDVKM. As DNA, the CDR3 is TGTGCCAGCAGTTTATTTGCGGGAAATGAAAAACTGTTTTTT. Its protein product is CASSLFAGNEKLFF.

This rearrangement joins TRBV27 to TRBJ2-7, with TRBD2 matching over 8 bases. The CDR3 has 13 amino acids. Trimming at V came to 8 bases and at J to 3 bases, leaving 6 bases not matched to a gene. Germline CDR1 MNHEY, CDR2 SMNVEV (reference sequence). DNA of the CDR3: TGTGCCAGCCTCGGACTAGCAGACTACGAGCAGTACTTC. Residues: CASLGLADYEQYF.

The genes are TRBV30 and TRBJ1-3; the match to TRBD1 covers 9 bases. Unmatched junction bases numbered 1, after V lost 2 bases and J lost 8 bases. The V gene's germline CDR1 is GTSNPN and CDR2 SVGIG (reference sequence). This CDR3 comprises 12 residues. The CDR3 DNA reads TGTGCCTGGAGTAGGGACAGGGACACCATATATTTT. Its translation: CAWSRDRDTIYF.

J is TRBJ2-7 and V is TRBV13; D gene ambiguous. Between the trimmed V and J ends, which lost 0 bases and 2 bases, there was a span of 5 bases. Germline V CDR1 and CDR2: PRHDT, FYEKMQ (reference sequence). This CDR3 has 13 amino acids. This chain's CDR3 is CASSLGITYEQYF. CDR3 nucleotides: TGTGCCAGCAGCTTAGGTATAACCTACGAGCAGTACTTC.

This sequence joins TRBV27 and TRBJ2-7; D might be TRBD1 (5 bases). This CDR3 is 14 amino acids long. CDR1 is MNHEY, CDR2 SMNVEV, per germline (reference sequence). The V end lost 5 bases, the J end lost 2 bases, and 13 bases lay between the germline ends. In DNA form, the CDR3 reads TGTGCCAGCAGTCGAAAGACAGAGACCTACGAGCAGTACTTC. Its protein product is CASSRKTETYEQYF.

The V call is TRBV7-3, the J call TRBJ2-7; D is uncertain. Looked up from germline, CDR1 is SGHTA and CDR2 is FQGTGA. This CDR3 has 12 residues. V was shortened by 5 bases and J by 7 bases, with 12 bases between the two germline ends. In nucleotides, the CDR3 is TGTGCCAGCAGCCAATACAGTGGGGAGCAGTACTTC. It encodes CASSQYSGEQYF.

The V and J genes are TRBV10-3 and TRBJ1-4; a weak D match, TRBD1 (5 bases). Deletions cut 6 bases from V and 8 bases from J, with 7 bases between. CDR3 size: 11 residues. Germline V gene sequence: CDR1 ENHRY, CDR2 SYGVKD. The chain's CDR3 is CAISGGEKLFF. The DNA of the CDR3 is TGTGCCATCAGCGGGGGGGAAAAACTGTTTTTT.

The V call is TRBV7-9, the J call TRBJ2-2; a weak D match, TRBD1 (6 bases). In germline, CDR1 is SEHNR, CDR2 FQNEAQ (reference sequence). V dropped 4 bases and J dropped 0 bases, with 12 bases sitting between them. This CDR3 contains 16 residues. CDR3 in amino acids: CASSSAGTPNTGELFF. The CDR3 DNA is TGTGCCAGCAGCTCGGCCGGGACACCGAACACCGGGGAGCTGTTTTTT.